One sample yielded the 13 T cell receptor beta chains listed below, sequenced in a study of T cell responses to AZD1222 COVID-19 vaccine. Profiling relied on immunoSEQ multiplex PCR, and the TCRdb table lists in-frame clones only, not all of them. The sample includes more than 100,000 clones, less than 95% seen only once; the top ten take 4.8%. This material consisted of peripheral blood, taken on day 0 of AZD1222 vaccination. Source of these receptors: an adult in good health.

The V gene is TRBV7-9, the J gene TRBJ1-1; TRBD1 matches at 9 bases. The length of the CDR3 is 17 residues. J gave up 0 bases and V 4 bases, and 9 bases lay outside the gene matches. CDR1 and CDR2 from the germline V gene are SEHNR and FQNEAQ (reference sequence). In DNA form, the CDR3 reads TGTGCCAGCAGCTCCACCCCACAGGGGGCAATGAACACTGAAGCTTTCTTT. Its protein is CASSSTPQGAMNTEAFF.

V is TRBV12-3 or TRBV12-4 and J is TRBJ2-3; D is uncertain. V was clipped by 5 bases and J by 7 bases, with 10 bases between them. The CDR3 totals 12 residues. The chain's CDR3 is CASSAQAHTQYF. CDR3 DNA: TGTGCCAGCAGTGCGCAAGCCCATACGCAGTATTTT.

This clone was seen only once. V usage is TRBV24-1 and J usage is TRBJ1-1, with D unresolved. This CDR3 is 14 amino acids long. Germline assignment: CDR1 KGHDR and CDR2 SFDVKD. Trimming took off 2 bases at V and 6 bases at J, with 12 bases between the two ends. CDR3 sequence (DNA): TGTGCCACCAGTGATTCCATCTTTGGTGCTGAAGCTTTCTTT. It encodes CATSDSIFGAEAFF.

The V gene is TRBV28, the J gene TRBJ1-1; D perhaps matches TRBD1 (6 bases). This CDR3 spans 15 amino acids. The ends were cut back, 7 bases at V and 4 bases at J, with 19 bases in the middle. Germline assignment: CDR1 MDHEN and CDR2 SYDVKM. CDR3 amino acids: CASTRGGGAGTEAFF. The DNA for the CDR3 is TGTGCCAGCACCCGAGGAGGGGGGGCGGGCACTGAAGCTTTCTTT.

The CDR3 spells CASRREGGETQYF. The CDR3 DNA sequence: TGTGCCAGCAGGAGAGAAGGGGGAGAGACCCAGTACTTC. This sequence joins TRBV2 and TRBJ2-5, with a possible D match to TRBD1 (6 bases). V was shortened by 6 bases and J by 4 bases, with 12 bases between the two germline ends. The CDR3 loop spans 13 amino acids. CDR1 is SNHLY, CDR2 FYNNEI, per germline.

This clone was recorded a few times. The V and J genes are TRBV11-2 and TRBJ1-6, with D unclear. Per germline, CDR1 SGHAT and CDR2 FQNNGV. There are 16 residues in the CDR3. V shed 3 bases and J shed 0 bases, with 9 bases lying between them. In DNA form, the CDR3 reads TGTGCCAGCAGCTTTGGGTGGGCCTCCTATAATTCACCCCTCCACTTT. This sequence encodes CASSFGWASYNSPLHF. Full variable domain (outside the CDR3, taken from reference TRBV11-2 and TRBJ1-6): EAGVAQSPRYKIIEKRQSVAFWCNPISGHATLYWYQQILGQGPKLLIQFQNNGVVDDSQLPKDRFSAERLKGVDSTLKIQPAKLEDSAVYLCASSFGWASYNSPLHFGNGTRLTVT.

This rearrangement joins TRBV28 to TRBJ1-4; D is uncertain. From germline, CDR1 is MDHEN and CDR2 SYDVKM. V was trimmed by 5 bases and J by 8 bases, leaving 12 bases between them. The CDR3 consists of 13 residues. The CDR3 DNA is TGTGCCAGCAGTGGTCTAATTGGGGAAAAACTGTTTTTT. It translates to CASSGLIGEKLFF.

This clone was counted once. V and J are TRBV18 and TRBJ2-5; 10 bases agree with TRBD1. V lost 5 bases, J lost 3 bases, and 12 bases stayed unmatched. The CDR3 length is 17 residues. The germline CDR1 and CDR2 sequences are KGHSH and LQKENI. Here the CDR3 reads CASSATPGTGEKETQYF. The CDR3 DNA reads TGTGCCAGCTCAGCAACTCCCGGGACAGGGGAAAAAGAGACCCAGTACTTC.

The chain couples TRBV13 to TRBJ1-2, with TRBD1 as a possible D gene (5 bases). This CDR3 region has 14 residues. Germline V gives CDR1 PRHDT, CDR2 FYEKMQ (reference sequence). Deletions cut 0 bases from V and 7 bases from J, with 12 bases between. Written as DNA, the CDR3 is TGTGCCAGCAGCTTAGGCCGGGGGGGGGTTGGCTACACCTTC. Translating it yields CASSLGRGGVGYTF.

V and J are TRBV4-2 and TRBJ2-3, with a possible D match to TRBD2 (6 bases). CDR1 is LGHNA, CDR2 YNFKEQ, per germline. The CDR3 sequence is 16 residues long. Between the trimmed V and J ends, which lost 1 base and 2 bases, there was a span of 13 bases. Here the CDR3 reads CASSQGSSGHTDTQYF. For the CDR3, the DNA is TGTGCCAGCAGCCAAGGGTCGAGCGGGCACACAGATACGCAGTATTTT.

The rearrangement uses TRBV6-5 and TRBJ1-2; possible D gene TRBD1, 6 bases. The CDR3 totals 12 residues. V shed 7 bases and J shed 4 bases, with 10 bases lying between them. Germline CDR1 reads MNHEY; CDR2 reads SVGAGI. CDR3 in amino acids: CASKEGVYGYTF. The DNA of the CDR3 is TGTGCCAGCAAGGAGGGGGTCTATGGCTACACCTTC.

V is TRBV5-4 and J is TRBJ2-3; D may be TRBD1 (6 bases). From germline, CDR1 is SGHNT and CDR2 YYREEE (reference sequence). V lost 0 bases and J 4 bases, leaving 15 bases between the germline ends. The CDR3 contains 16 residues. The CDR3 DNA reads TGTGCCAGCAGCTTGGGGGGCCAGGGGCGGCCAGATACGCAGTATTTT. This encodes CASSLGGQGRPDTQYF. The full variable domain, with the rest looked up from reference TRBV5-4 and TRBJ2-3, is ETGVTQSPTHLIKTRGQQVTLRCSSQSGHNTVSWYQQALGQGPQFIFQYYREEENGRGNFPPRFSGLQFPNYSSELNVNALELDDSALYLCASSLGGQGRPDTQYFGPGTRLTVL.

The chain carries TRBV30 and TRBJ1-4; D unclear. Germline V gives CDR1 GTSNPN, CDR2 SVGIG (reference sequence). This CDR3 is 12 amino acids long. In DNA form, the CDR3 reads TGTGCTGCGGACTGGACTAATGAAAAACTGTTTTTT. The encoded protein is CAADWTNEKLFF.